The 25 T cell receptor beta chains reported below all come from one sample, sequenced in a study of T cell repertoires in cytomegalovirus infection. Via MiXCR, TCRdb re-called the reads, giving one row per CDR3 protein. The profile shows about 100,000 distinct CDR3 sequences, less than 25% of them singletons. Sequenced: CD8+ T cells from PBMCs. The receptors stem from a human donor in good health (CMV status not recorded). Some clones in this sample may be carry-over from other donors' samples.

Ten or more counts support this clonotype. The chain joins TRBV7-6 to TRBJ2-2; maybe TRBD2 (6 bases). Trimming pared 8 bases from V and 4 bases from J, leaving 14 bases between. Germline assignment: CDR1 SGHVS and CDR2 FNYEAQ. The CDR3 loop spans 14 amino acids. CDR3 region: CASLRGSGTGELFF. The DNA of the CDR3 is TGTGCCAGCCTCCGAGGTAGCGGCACCGGGGAGCTGTTTTTT.

This clonotype was recorded a few times. The V gene is TRBV6-2 or TRBV6-3, the J gene TRBJ2-1, with 8 bases matching TRBD1. CDR3 length: 21 residues. Per the germline V gene, CDR1 is MNHEY and CDR2 is SVGEGT. With 0 bases clipped from V and 0 bases from J, the junction kept 16 bases outside the gene matches. The CDR3 protein is CASSYSTSRQGLRGSYNEQFF. The DNA for the CDR3 is TGTGCCAGCAGTTACTCGACGAGCAGACAGGGGTTAAGAGGCTCCTACAATGAGCAGTTCTTC.

J is TRBJ1-4 and V is TRBV11-2; the D is unclear. Judging by the DNA end, TRBJ2-2 fits better; the J call may be wrong. This CDR3 spans 12 amino acids. Germline CDR1 and CDR2: SGHAT and FQNNGV. The CDR3 nucleotides read TGTGCCAGCAGCTTTGGCACCCAGGAGCTGTTTTTT. It translates to CASSFGTQELFF.

This chain uses TRBV30 with TRBJ1-1; maybe TRBD1 (5 bases). The length of the CDR3 is 14 residues. The V gene lost 1 base and the J gene lost 5 bases, with 14 bases spanning the gap. Germline loops: CDR1 GTSNPN, CDR2 SVGIG (reference sequence). This chain's CDR3 is CAWSGLGGLTEAFF. The CDR3 DNA follows: TGTGCCTGGAGTGGGCTGGGGGGGTTGACTGAAGCTTTCTTT.

V usage is TRBV29-1 and J usage is TRBJ2-7; D tentatively reads TRBD1 or TRBD2 (6 bases each). Trimming removed 0 bases from V and 0 bases from J, with 21 bases in between. In germline, CDR1 is SQVTM, CDR2 ANQGSEA. The CDR3 contains 18 residues. The CDR3, as DNA: TGCAGCGTTGAAGAAGGTGGAGGGGGTGATCCCCCCTCCTACGAGCAGTACTTC. Its protein product is CSVEEGGGGDPPSYEQYF.

This clonotype was seen only a few times. The chain couples TRBV19 to TRBJ2-3, with 13 bases identical to TRBD2. The CDR3 runs 17 residues. Germline values: CDR1 LNHDA, CDR2 SQIVND (reference sequence). Germline trimming cut 6 bases from V and 4 bases from J; bases unmatched to any gene: 10. The CDR3, as DNA: TGTGCCAGTAGCCGGCCCCGGACTAGCGGGAGATCAGATACGCAGTATTTT. Translating gives CASSRPRTSGRSDTQYF.

The J gene is TRBJ2-7, the V gene TRBV12-3 or TRBV12-4; tentative D call: TRBD2 (6 bases). The CDR3 contains 13 residues. The V gene lost 3 bases and the J gene lost 4 bases, with 10 bases spanning the gap. The CDR3 DNA sequence: TGTGCCAGCAGTTTTGCGGGGCAGTACGAGCAGTACTTC. This translates into CASSFAGQYEQYF.

This clonotype was seen ten or more times. The V call is TRBV20-1, the J call TRBJ2-7; TRBD2 is a possible D gene (7 bases). Trimming cost V 2 bases and J 6 bases, with 23 bases left between them. Germline CDR1 and CDR2: DFQATT and SNEGSKA (reference sequence). This CDR3 region has 16 residues. CDR3 sequence: CSARKISTGLGTEQYF. The DNA of the CDR3 is TGCAGTGCTAGAAAGATATCGACAGGACTAGGTACCGAGCAGTACTTC.

This clonotype was seen at least ten times. The CDR3 coding sequence is TGTGCCAGCAGTTTTCGGAGGATTTCTTACCCTTACCCAAATGAAAAACTGTTTTTT. Protein sequence: CASSFRRISYPYPNEKLFF. The chain links TRBV28 to TRBJ1-4; D gene uncertain. The ends were cut back, 3 bases at V and 5 bases at J, with 25 bases in the middle. The germline CDR1 and CDR2 sequences are MDHEN and SYDVKM. The CDR3 sequence is 19 residues long.

The chain links TRBV20-1 to TRBJ1-2; possibly TRBD1 for D (6 bases). Germline V CDR1 and CDR2: DFQATT, SNEGSKA (reference sequence). V lost 1 base to trimming and J lost 5 bases, with 20 bases between them. This CDR3 region has 16 residues. In DNA, the CDR3 is TGCAGTGCTAGAGTTCGGGAGGGGGGCAGACCTTATGGCTACACCTTC. This gives the protein CSARVREGGRPYGYTF.

The chain carries TRBV4-3 and TRBJ2-7; the match to TRBD2 covers 10 bases. With 0 bases clipped from V and 4 bases from J, the junction kept 6 bases outside the gene matches. The CDR3 consists of 16 residues. Germline-derived CDR1 and CDR2 are LGHNA and YSLEER. The CDR3 spells CASSQDAVAGGYEQYF. The CDR3 region has the DNA TGCGCCAGCAGCCAAGATGCGGTAGCGGGAGGTTACGAGCAGTACTTC.

This chain links TRBV12-3 or TRBV12-4 with TRBJ2-5; D may be TRBD2 (5 bases). Between the trimmed V and J ends, which lost 3 bases and 1 base, there was a span of 15 bases. This CDR3 spans 16 amino acids. CDR3 residues: CASSFRDRLGQETQYF. The CDR3 DNA reads as TGTGCCAGCAGTTTTCGGGATAGATTAGGCCAAGAGACCCAGTACTTC.

The chain joins TRBV14 to TRBJ1-2; D is undetermined. Germline lookup yields CDR1 SGHDN and CDR2 FVKESK. This CDR3 has 13 residues. V shed 1 base and J shed 7 bases, with 10 bases lying between them. CDR3 residues: CASSQGPFRGYTF. For the CDR3, the DNA is TGTGCCAGCAGCCAAGGCCCATTTCGTGGCTACACCTTC. The full variable domain, rest sourced from reference TRBV14 and TRBJ1-2, is EAGVTQFPSHSVIEKGQTVTLRCDPISGHDNLYWYRRVMGKEIKFLLHFVKESKQDESGMPNNRFLAERTGGTYSTLKVQPAELEDSGVYFCASSQGPFRGYTFGSGTRLTVV.

This rearrangement joins TRBV29-1 to TRBJ2-3; 8 nucleotides match TRBD1. Trimming took 6 bases from V and 8 from J; bases not matched to a gene: 10. Germline-derived CDR1 and CDR2 are SQVTM and ANQGSEA. The CDR3 totals 13 residues. The CDR3 bases are TGCAGCGTGGAGGGGACAGGCGGTAGTACGCAGTATTTT. This codes for CSVEGTGGSTQYF.

This clonotype occurred a few times. This chain links TRBV6-2 or TRBV6-3 with TRBJ2-1; tentatively, D is TRBD1 (5 bases). The CDR3 runs 16 residues. V was pared by 5 bases and J by 2 bases, with 16 bases between. Germline-derived CDR1 and CDR2 are MNHEY and SVGEGT. The CDR3 DNA sequence: TGTGCCAGCAGTCAGGACACCTATGGGACCTACAATGAGCAGTTCTTC. Its protein product is CASSQDTYGTYNEQFF.

This clonotype was seen at least ten times. The chain recombines TRBV28 with TRBJ2-2; D uncertain. Per germline, CDR1 MDHEN and CDR2 SYDVKM. This CDR3 is built from 13 residues. The V and J ends lost 2 bases and 6 bases respectively, with 7 bases between them. CDR3 residues: CASSLSPAGELFF. CDR3 bases: TGTGCCAGCAGTTTAAGTCCCGCCGGGGAGCTGTTTTTT.

This clonotype was seen ten or more times. The J gene is TRBJ2-2, the V gene TRBV28, with D tentatively TRBD2 (7 bases). The CDR3 length is 15 residues. The germline V and J ends were trimmed by 6 bases and 7 bases, with 18 bases remaining between them. Per germline, CDR1 MDHEN and CDR2 SYDVKM. CDR3 sequence: CASRHGGLRRGELFF. Written as DNA, the CDR3 is TGTGCCAGCAGACACGGGGGGCTGCGTCGCGGGGAGCTGTTTTTT.

V usage is TRBV5-5 and J usage is TRBJ2-2, with TRBD1 matching 7 bases. This CDR3 is built from 12 residues. The germline V gene encodes CDR1 SGHKS and CDR2 YYEKEE (reference sequence). V lost 4 bases to trimming and J lost 7 bases; unmatched junction nucleotides: 1. The CDR3 protein is CASSGDSGELFF. The CDR3 nucleotides read TGTGCCAGCAGCGGGGACAGCGGGGAGCTGTTTTTT.

This clonotype has a count of ten or more. This chain connects TRBV6-2 or TRBV6-3 to TRBJ1-2; 7 positions match TRBD1. CDR3 length: 15 amino acids. Germline V lookup: CDR1 MNHEY, CDR2 SVGEGT. V gave up 7 bases and J gave up 2 bases; unmatched junction bases: 10. DNA of the CDR3: TGTGCCAGCATTCCCACGACAGGGCGGAACTATGGCTACACCTTC. Residues: CASIPTTGRNYGYTF.

This clonotype was observed a handful of times. This sequence joins TRBV20-1 and TRBJ2-1, with TRBD2 matching over 9 bases. The CDR3 has 18 residues. Germline CDR1 DFQATT, CDR2 SNEGSKA (reference sequence). The DNA of the CDR3 is TGCAGCGCCCTGCGGGAGGGGGAGGGCGACGCGGGCTACAATGAGCAGTTCTTC. Amino acids: CSALREGEGDAGYNEQFF.

The chain recombines TRBV7-9 with TRBJ1-1; no firm D call. Trimming left V 11 bases short and J 0 bases short, with 10 bases between. This CDR3 contains 12 residues. Germline V CDR1 and CDR2: SEHNR, FQNEAQ (reference sequence). The CDR3 DNA is TGTGCCCTGGGCTCCATGAACACTGAAGCTTTCTTT. The encoded protein is CALGSMNTEAFF.

The chain links TRBV20-1 to TRBJ2-7; 7 nucleotides agree with TRBD1. Per the germline V gene, CDR1 is DFQATT and CDR2 is SNEGSKA (reference sequence). The trim removed 4 bases at V and 0 bases at J, leaving 3 bases unmatched. The CDR3 sequence is 13 residues long. CDR3 DNA: TGCAGTGCTATGGGACAGCTCTCCTACGAGCAGTACTTC. It translates to CSAMGQLSYEQYF.

This clonotype has at least ten counts. This chain uses TRBV7-9 with TRBJ2-7, with 7 positions matching TRBD1. V was pared by 3 bases and J by 2 bases, with 4 bases of the junction left unmatched. The CDR3 length is 14 residues. Germline CDR1 reads SEHNR; CDR2 reads FQNEAQ (reference sequence). The CDR3 protein is CASSFRDRAYEQYF. The CDR3 DNA reads as TGTGCCAGCAGCTTCCGGGACAGAGCCTACGAGCAGTACTTC.

The chain recombines TRBV6-6 with TRBJ1-6; no clear D. This CDR3 has 12 residues. Deletions cut 2 bases from V and 8 bases from J, with 4 bases between. From germline, CDR1 is MNHNY and CDR2 SVGAGI (reference sequence). DNA for the CDR3: TGTGCCAGCAGTTACGGGGATTCACCCCTCCACTTT. The encoded protein is CASSYGDSPLHF.

This clonotype has a count of ten or more. V and J are TRBV7-2 and TRBJ2-3, with no clear D. The CDR3 is made up of 15 amino acids. From germline, CDR1 is SGHTA and CDR2 FQGNSA. The V end was cut by 5 bases, the J end by 0 bases, with 12 bases between. The chain's CDR3 is CASSTLGFSTDTQYF. CDR3 bases: TGTGCCAGCAGCACCCTGGGGTTTAGCACAGATACGCAGTATTTT. The full variable domain, rest sourced from reference TRBV7-2 and TRBJ2-3, is GAGVSQSPSNKVTEKGKDVELRCDPISGHTALYWYRQSLGQGLEFLIYFQGNSAPDKSGLPSDRFSAERTGGSVSTLTIQRTQQEDSAVYLCASSTLGFSTDTQYFGPGTRLTVL.